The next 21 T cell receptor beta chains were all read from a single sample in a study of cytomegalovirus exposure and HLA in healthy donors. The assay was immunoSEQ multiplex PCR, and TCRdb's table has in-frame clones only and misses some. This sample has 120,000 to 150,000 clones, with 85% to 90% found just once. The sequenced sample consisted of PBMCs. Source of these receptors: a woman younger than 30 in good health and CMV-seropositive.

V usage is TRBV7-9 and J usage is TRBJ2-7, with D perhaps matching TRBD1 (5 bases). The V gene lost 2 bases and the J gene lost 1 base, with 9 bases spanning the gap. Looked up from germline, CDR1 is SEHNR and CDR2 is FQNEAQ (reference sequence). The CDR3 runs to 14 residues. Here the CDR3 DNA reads TGTGCCAGCAGCTTATCCCAGGGTTCCTACGAGCAGTACTTC. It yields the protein CASSLSQGSYEQYF. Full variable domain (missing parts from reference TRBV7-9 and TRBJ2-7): DTGVSQNPRHKITKRGQNVTFRCDPISEHNRLYWYRQTLGQGPEFLTYFQNEAQLEKSRLLSDRFSAERPKGSFSTLEIQRTEQGDSAMYLCASSLSQGSYEQYFGPGTRLTVT.

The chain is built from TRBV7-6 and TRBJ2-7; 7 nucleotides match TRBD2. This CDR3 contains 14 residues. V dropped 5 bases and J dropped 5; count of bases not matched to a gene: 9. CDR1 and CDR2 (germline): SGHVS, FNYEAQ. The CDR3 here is CASSQAGNDDEQYF. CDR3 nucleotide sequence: TGTGCCAGCAGCCAAGCGGGAAATGACGACGAGCAGTACTTC.

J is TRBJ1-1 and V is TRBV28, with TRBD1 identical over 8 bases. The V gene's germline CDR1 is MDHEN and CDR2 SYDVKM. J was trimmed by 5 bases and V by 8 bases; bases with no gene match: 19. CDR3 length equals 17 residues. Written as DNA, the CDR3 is TGTGCCAGCCGCTTGCCCAGGACAGGGATTTTACAAACTGAAGCTTTCTTT. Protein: CASRLPRTGILQTEAFF.

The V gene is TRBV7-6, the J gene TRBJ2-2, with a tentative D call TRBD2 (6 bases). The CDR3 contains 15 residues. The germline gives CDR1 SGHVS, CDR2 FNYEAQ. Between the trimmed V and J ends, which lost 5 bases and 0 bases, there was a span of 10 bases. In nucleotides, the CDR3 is TGTGCCAGCAGCCGCTCTAGCGCGAACACCGGGGAGCTGTTTTTT. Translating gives CASSRSSANTGELFF.

CDR3 residues: CASSYPGQGAGELFF. The DNA of the CDR3 is TGTGCCAGCAGTTACCCGGGACAGGGTGCCGGGGAGCTGTTTTTT. V usage is TRBV6-5 and J usage is TRBJ2-2, with TRBD1 matching over 9 bases. Germline values: CDR1 MNHEY, CDR2 SVGAGI. The J segment lost 6 bases and the V segment lost 2 bases, leaving 4 bases of the junction unmatched. CDR3 length equals 15 residues.

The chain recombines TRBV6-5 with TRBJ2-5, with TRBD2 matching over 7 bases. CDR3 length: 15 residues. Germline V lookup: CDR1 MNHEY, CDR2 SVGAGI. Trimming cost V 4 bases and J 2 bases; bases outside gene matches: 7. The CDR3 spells CASSSPGSGQETQYF. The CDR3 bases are TGTGCCAGCAGTTCGCCTGGTAGCGGGCAAGAGACCCAGTACTTC.

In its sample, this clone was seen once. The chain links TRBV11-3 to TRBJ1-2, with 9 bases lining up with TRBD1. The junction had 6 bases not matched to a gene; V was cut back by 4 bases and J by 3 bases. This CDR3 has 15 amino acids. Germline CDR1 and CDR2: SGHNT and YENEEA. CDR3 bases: TGTGCCAGCAGCTCGGGGACAGGGAAGTACTATGGCTACACCTTC. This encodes CASSSGTGKYYGYTF. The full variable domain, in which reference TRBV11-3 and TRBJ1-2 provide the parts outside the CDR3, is EAGVVQSPRYKIIEKKQPVAFWCNPISGHNTLYWYLQNLGQGPELLIRYENEEAVDDSQLPKDRFSAERLKGVDSTLKIQPAELGDSAVYLCASSSGTGKYYGYTFGSGTRLTVV.

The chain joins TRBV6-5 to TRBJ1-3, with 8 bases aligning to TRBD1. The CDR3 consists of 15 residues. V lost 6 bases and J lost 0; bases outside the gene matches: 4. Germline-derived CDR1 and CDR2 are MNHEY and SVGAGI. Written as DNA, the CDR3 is TGTGCCAGCAGGCCTGGACAGGGCTCTGGAAACACCATATATTTT. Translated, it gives CASRPGQGSGNTIYF.

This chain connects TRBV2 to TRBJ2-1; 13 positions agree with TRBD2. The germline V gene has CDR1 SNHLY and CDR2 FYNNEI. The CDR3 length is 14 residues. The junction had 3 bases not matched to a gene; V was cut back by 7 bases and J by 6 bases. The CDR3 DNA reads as TGTGCCAGCAAGGGACTAGCGGGACTCAATGAGCAGTTCTTC. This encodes CASKGLAGLNEQFF.

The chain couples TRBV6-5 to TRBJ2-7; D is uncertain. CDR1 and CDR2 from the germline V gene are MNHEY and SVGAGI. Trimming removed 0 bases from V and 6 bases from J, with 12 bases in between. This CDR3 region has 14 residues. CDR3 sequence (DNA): TGTGCCAGCAGTTACTCGATCGGAGTTGTCGAGCAGTACTTC. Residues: CASSYSIGVVEQYF.

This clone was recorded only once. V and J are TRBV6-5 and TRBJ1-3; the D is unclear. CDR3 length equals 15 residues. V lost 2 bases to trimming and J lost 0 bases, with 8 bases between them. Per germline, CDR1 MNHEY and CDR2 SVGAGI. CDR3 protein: CASSYARNSGNTIYF. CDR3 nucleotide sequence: TGTGCCAGCAGTTACGCGAGGAACTCTGGAAACACCATATATTTT.

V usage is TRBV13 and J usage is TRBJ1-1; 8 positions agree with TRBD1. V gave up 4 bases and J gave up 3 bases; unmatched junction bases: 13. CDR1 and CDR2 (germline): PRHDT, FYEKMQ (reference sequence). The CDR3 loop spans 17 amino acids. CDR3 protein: CASSYPSWTGRDTEAFF. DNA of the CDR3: TGTGCCAGCAGCTATCCCTCCTGGACAGGGAGGGACACTGAAGCTTTCTTT. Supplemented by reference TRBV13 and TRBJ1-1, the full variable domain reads AAGVIQSPRHLIKEKRETATLKCYPIPRHDTVYWYQQGPGQDPQFLISFYEKMQSDKGSIPDRFSAQQFSDYHSELNMSSLELGDSALYFCASSYPSWTGRDTEAFFGQGTRLTVV.

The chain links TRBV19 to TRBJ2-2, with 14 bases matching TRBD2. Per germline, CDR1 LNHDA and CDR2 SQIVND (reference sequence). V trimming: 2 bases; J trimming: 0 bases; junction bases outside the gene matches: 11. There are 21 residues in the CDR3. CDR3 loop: CASSITYGTSGRRSNTGELFF. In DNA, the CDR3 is TGTGCCAGTAGTATAACGTATGGGACTAGCGGGAGAAGGTCGAACACCGGGGAGCTGTTTTTT.

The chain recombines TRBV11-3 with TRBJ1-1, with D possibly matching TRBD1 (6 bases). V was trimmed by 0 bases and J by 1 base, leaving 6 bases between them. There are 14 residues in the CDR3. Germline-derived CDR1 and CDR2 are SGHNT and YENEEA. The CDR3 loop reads CASSLEGGNTEAFF. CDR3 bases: TGTGCCAGCAGCTTAGAAGGGGGGAACACTGAAGCTTTCTTT.

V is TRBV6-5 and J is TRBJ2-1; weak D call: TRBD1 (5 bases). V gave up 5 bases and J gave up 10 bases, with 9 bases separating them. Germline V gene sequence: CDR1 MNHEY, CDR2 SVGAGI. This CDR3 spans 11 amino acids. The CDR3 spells CASSHPGEQFF. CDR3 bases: TGTGCCAGCAGTCACCCAGGGGAGCAGTTCTTC.

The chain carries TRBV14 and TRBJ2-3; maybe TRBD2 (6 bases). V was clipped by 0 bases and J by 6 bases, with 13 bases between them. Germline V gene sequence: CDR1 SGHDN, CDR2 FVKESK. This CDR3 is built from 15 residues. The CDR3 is CASSQEGGVLDTQYF. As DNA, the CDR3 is TGTGCCAGCAGCCAAGAAGGCGGGGTGTTGGATACGCAGTATTTT.

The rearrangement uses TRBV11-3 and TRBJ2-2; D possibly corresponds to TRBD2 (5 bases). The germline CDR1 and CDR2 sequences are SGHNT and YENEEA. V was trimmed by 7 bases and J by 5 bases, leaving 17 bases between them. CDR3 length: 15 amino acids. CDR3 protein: CASTPGFSTTGELFF. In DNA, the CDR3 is TGTGCCAGCACACCGGGATTTAGCACGACCGGGGAGCTGTTTTTT.

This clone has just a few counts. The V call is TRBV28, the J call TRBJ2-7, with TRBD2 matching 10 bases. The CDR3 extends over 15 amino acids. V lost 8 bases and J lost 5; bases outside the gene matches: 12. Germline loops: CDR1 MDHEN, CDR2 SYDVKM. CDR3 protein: CASRHGSGRNHEQYF. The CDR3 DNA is TGTGCCAGCCGCCACGGTAGCGGGAGGAACCACGAGCAGTACTTC.

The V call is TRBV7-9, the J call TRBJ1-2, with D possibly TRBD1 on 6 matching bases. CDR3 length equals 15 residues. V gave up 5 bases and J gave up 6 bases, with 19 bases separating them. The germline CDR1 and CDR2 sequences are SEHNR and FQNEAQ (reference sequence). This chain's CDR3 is CASSTPNRAPNGYTF. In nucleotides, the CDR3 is TGTGCCAGCAGCACGCCGAACAGGGCTCCGAATGGCTACACCTTC.

The CDR3 DNA reads TGTGCCAGCAGTCACCGGACTGGTAGCAATCAGCCCCAGCATTTT. Its protein is CASSHRTGSNQPQHF. The chain uses TRBV6-6 and TRBJ1-5, with no clear D. This CDR3 is 15 amino acids long. Germline loops: CDR1 MNHNY, CDR2 SVGAGI (reference sequence). V was cut by 5 bases and J by 0 bases, with 11 bases left in between.

The CDR3: CASSDAGETQYF. CDR3 nucleotides: TGCGCCAGCAGTGATGCGGGAGAGACCCAGTACTTC. The chain links TRBV10-1 to TRBJ2-5, with a tentative D call TRBD2 (5 bases). This CDR3 is 12 amino acids long. Germline CDR1 WNHNN, CDR2 SYGVQD (reference sequence). V lost 3 bases to trimming and J lost 4 bases, with 6 bases between them.